The table lists the clone carrying this T cell receptor (beta chain) with many counts. The target antigen is unknown. Individually, cDNA molecules had unique molecular identifiers attached to them. Each CDR3 protein is one row after TCRdb ran MiXCR on the 5' RACE reads. The sample contains tens of thousands of distinct CDR3 sequences, under 5.5% of which appear only once. The V end was cut by 4 bases, the J end by 3 bases, with 19 bases between. From germline, CDR1 is MGHDK and CDR2 SYGVNS. The CDR3 spans 17 residues. The sample originates from a study of early T cells in non-severe SARS-CoV-2 infection. Study details: From unsorted whole blood, bulk RNA was sequenced, and the chains remained unpaired.

Study findings and constraints: VDJdb-based matching was biased toward anti-spike CD8 responses and missed private and CD4 specificities.

The V and J genes are TRBV25-1 and TRBJ2-1; D may be TRBD2 (6 bases). The receptor was derived from an adult who was a healthcare worker with PCR-confirmed SARS-CoV-2 infection or an uninfected control (not recorded which). The specimen comprised whole blood, sampled at baseline. The CDR3 sequence: CASSAITRDSFYNEQFF. The CDR3 DNA reads as TGTGCCAGCAGTGCTATAACCCGGGACTCTTTCTACAATGAGCAGTTCTTC.